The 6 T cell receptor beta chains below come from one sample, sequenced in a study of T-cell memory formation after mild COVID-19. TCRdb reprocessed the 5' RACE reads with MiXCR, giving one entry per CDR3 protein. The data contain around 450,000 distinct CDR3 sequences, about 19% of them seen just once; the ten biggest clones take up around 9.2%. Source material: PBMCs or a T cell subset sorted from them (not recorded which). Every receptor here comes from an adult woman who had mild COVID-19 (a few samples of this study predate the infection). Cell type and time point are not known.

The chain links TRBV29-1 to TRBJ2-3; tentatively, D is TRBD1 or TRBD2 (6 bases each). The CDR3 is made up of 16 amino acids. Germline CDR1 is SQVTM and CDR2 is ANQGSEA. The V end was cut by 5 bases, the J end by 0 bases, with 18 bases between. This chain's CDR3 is CSVWGAPTPSTDTQYF. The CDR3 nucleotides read TGCAGCGTTTGGGGGGCCCCAACTCCTAGCACAGATACGCAGTATTTT.

In DNA form, the CDR3 reads TGCAGCGTTGACGATGGGTACACTGAAGCTTTCTTT. This encodes CSVDDGYTEAFF. This chain connects TRBV29-1 to TRBJ1-1, with D hard to call. The V gene's germline CDR1 is SQVTM and CDR2 ANQGSEA. The CDR3 spans 12 residues. The V end was cut by 3 bases, the J end by 3 bases, with 8 bases between.

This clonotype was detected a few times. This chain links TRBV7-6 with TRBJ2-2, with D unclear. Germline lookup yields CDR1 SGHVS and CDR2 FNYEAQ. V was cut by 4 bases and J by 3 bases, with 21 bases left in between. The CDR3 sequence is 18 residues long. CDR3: CASSSPRARSVDTGELFF. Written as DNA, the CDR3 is TGTGCCAGCAGCTCCCCCCGGGCTCGGTCTGTCGACACCGGGGAGCTGTTTTTT.

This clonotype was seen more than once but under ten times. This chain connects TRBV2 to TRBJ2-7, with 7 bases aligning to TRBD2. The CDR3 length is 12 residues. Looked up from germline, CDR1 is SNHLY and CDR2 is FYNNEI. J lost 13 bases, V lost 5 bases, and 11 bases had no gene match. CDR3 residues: CASSYSSGVYYF. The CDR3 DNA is TGTGCCAGCAGTTACAGCAGCGGGGTGTATTACTTC.

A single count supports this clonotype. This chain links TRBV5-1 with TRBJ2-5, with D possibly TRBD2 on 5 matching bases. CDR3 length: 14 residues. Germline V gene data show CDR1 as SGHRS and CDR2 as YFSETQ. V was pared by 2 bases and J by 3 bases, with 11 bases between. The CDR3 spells CASSFRGPKETQYF. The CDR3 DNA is TGCGCCAGCAGCTTCCGGGGTCCTAAAGAGACCCAGTACTTC.

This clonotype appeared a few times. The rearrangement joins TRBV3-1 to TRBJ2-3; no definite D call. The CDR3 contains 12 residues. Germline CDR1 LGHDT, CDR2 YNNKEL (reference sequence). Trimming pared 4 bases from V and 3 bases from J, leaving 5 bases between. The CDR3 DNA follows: TGTGCCAGCAGCCGGGCTACAGATACGCAGTATTTT. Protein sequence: CASSRATDTQYF.